This T cell receptor beta chain was documented in a study of cytomegalovirus exposure and HLA in healthy donors. Study-wide points: Across donors, most TCRs were seen rarely, yet some public ones were widespread. HLA allele associations emerged for around 15,000 TCR beta sequences in a later analysis, at 0.05 false discovery rate. Earlier analysis looked at TCR beta V segments, and most were productive about 87% or about 30% of the time.

The PCR used 60 Vbeta and 13 Jbeta primers. Clones were sequenced by immunoSEQ multiplex PCR, and TCRdb holds only the in-frame ones, with some missing. The sample holds around 120,000 clones, 65% to 90% seen once. J was trimmed by 2 bases and V by 4 bases; bases with no gene match: 7. This CDR3 has 16 amino acids. Germline V lookup: CDR1 KGHSH, CDR2 LQKENI. A word on this clone: Antigen specificity is unknown.

The sequenced material came from PBMCs. This sequence was found in a male donor in good health and CMV-seropositive. The chain recombines TRBV18 with TRBJ2-1; 8 bases are a match to TRBD2. CDR3 protein: CASSQNSGMTYNEQFF. The CDR3 coding sequence is TGTGCCAGCTCACAAAATAGCGGGATGACCTACAATGAGCAGTTCTTC.